The 25 T cell receptor beta chains reported below all come from one sample, sequenced in a study of radiotherapy plus CTLA-4 blockade in lung cancer. Only in-frame clones appear in the TCRdb table, and some are missing; sequencing was by immunoSEQ multiplex PCR. The sample has 35,000 to 50,000 clones; about two thirds are singletons. The sequencing used peripheral blood, collected from a patient treated with radiotherapy plus ipilimumab. The receptors come from a human donor with non-small cell lung cancer who had a partial response to radiotherapy plus ipilimumab.

The chain combines TRBV6-5 with TRBJ1-2; weak D call: TRBD1 (5 bases). This CDR3 is built from 12 residues. Germline V gene data show CDR1 as MNHEY and CDR2 as SVGAGI. V dropped 6 bases and J dropped 3 bases, with 8 bases sitting between them. The DNA of the CDR3 is TGTGCCAGCAGACAGGAAGACTATGGCTACACCTTC. Translating it yields CASRQEDYGYTF.

The chain couples TRBV11-3 to TRBJ1-5, with D possibly matching TRBD1 (5 bases). CDR3 length equals 16 residues. Trimming took off 2 bases at V and 0 bases at J, with 11 bases between the two ends. Per the germline V gene, CDR1 is SGHNT and CDR2 is YENEEA. The CDR3 region has the DNA TGTGCCAGCAGCTTATGTACAGGCCATAGCAATCAGCCCCAGCATTTT. It is translated as CASSLCTGHSNQPQHF.

V is TRBV19 and J is TRBJ1-1; D remains unclear. V was trimmed by 5 bases and J by 6 bases, leaving 10 bases between them. Germline CDR1 LNHDA, CDR2 SQIVND (reference sequence). The CDR3 has 12 residues. CDR3 nucleotides: TGTGCCAGTAGTTCAAAGAGGGCTGAAGCTTTCTTT. This codes for CASSSKRAEAFF.

About this clone: A read error may account for a junction end that differs from germline. The chain recombines TRBV7-7 with TRBJ2-5; D not resolved. CDR3 size: 14 residues. Germline V gene sequence: CDR1 SSHAT, CDR2 FNYEAQ (reference sequence). The CDR3 reads CASSLLITEETQYF. The CDR3 DNA reads as TGTGCTAGCAGCCTACTCATAACGGAAGAGACCCAGTACTTC.

This sequence joins TRBV6-6 and TRBJ1-4; 8 positions agree with TRBD1. Germline lookup yields CDR1 MNHNY and CDR2 SVGAGI (reference sequence). The V gene end was trimmed by 4 bases and the J gene end by 8 bases; junction bases not matched to a gene: 6. This CDR3 has 14 amino acids. The CDR3 DNA reads as TGTGCCAGCAGTTTAGACAGGGGAGGCGAAAAACTGTTTTTT. This translates into CASSLDRGGEKLFF.

This rearrangement joins TRBV2 to TRBJ1-1; the D is unclear. The CDR3 sequence is 16 residues long. CDR1 SNHLY and CDR2 FYNNEI come from the germline V gene. The V and J ends lost 0 bases and 4 bases respectively, with 15 bases between them. The CDR3 DNA reads TGTGCCAGCAGTGAAGCTGCCGGACTCCAGAGCACTGAAGCTTTCTTT. Its translation: CASSEAAGLQSTEAFF.

This chain joins TRBV9 and TRBJ2-7; D is perhaps TRBD2 (7 bases). Per the germline V gene, CDR1 is SGDLS and CDR2 is YYNGEE. The V gene lost 0 bases and the J gene lost 4 bases, with 14 bases spanning the gap. CDR3 length equals 15 residues. CDR3 loop: CASSVERGGDYEQYF. CDR3 DNA: TGTGCCAGCAGCGTAGAGAGGGGGGGAGATTACGAGCAGTACTTC.

The chain carries TRBV28 and TRBJ2-5, with D possibly matching TRBD2 (5 bases). V was shortened by 7 bases and J by 2 bases, with 14 bases between the two germline ends. This CDR3 has 14 amino acids. Germline CDR1 MDHEN, CDR2 SYDVKM. The CDR3 DNA is TGTGCCAGCAACATCGGGAAAGGGCAAGAGACCCAGTACTTC. Protein: CASNIGKGQETQYF.

V and J are TRBV27 and TRBJ1-1; TRBD1 might be the D (6 bases). The length of the CDR3 is 13 residues. V was shortened by 8 bases and J by 7 bases, with 17 bases between the two germline ends. Germline assignment: CDR1 MNHEY and CDR2 SMNVEV (reference sequence). This CDR3 is CASRRGAWGEAFF. The CDR3 DNA reads as TGTGCCAGCCGCCGGGGGGCTTGGGGTGAAGCTTTCTTT.

The chain combines TRBV7-8 with TRBJ1-5, with D tentatively TRBD1 (5 bases). CDR3 length: 14 residues. V lost 1 base to trimming and J lost 7 bases, with 11 bases between them. The germline V gene encodes CDR1 SGHVS and CDR2 FQNEAQ. The CDR3 here is CASSLGGGGQPQHF. The CDR3 DNA reads as TGTGCCAGCAGCTTAGGTGGGGGGGGGCAGCCCCAGCATTTT. Using reference TRBV7-8 and TRBJ1-5 for the parts outside the CDR3, the full variable domain is GAGVSQSPRYKVAKRGQDVALRCDPISGHVSLFWYQQALGQGPEFLTYFQNEAQLDKSGLPSDRFFAERPEGSVSTLKIQRTQQEDSAVYLCASSLGGGGQPQHFGDGTRLSIL.

The chain joins TRBV10-3 to TRBJ2-1; the D is unclear. The germline V gene has CDR1 ENHRY and CDR2 SYGVKD. V lost 6 bases, J lost 7 bases, and 22 bases lay in between. The CDR3 extends over 16 amino acids. This chain's CDR3 is CAIRASDGEVTNEQFF. CDR3 bases: TGTGCCATCAGGGCTTCCGACGGTGAGGTAACTAATGAGCAGTTCTTC.

The V call is TRBV5-1, the J call TRBJ1-2, with a possible D match to TRBD1 (5 bases). With 1 base removed from V and 3 bases from J, the gap between germline ends came to 22 bases. This CDR3 is 18 amino acids long. Germline lookup yields CDR1 SGHRS and CDR2 YFSETQ. The CDR3 here is CASSLSLGVAGQHYGYTF. Written as DNA, the CDR3 is TGCGCCAGCAGCTTGTCCTTAGGTGTGGCAGGGCAACACTATGGCTACACCTTC. Based on the CDR3 plus reference TRBV5-1 and TRBJ1-2, the full variable domain is KAGVTQTPRYLIKTRGQQVTLSCSPISGHRSVSWYQQTPGQGLQFLFEYFSETQRNKGNFPGRFSGRQFSNSRSEMNVSTLELGDSALYLCASSLSLGVAGQHYGYTFGSGTRLTVV.

The gene calls are TRBV6-5 and TRBJ2-2; 7 bases fit TRBD2. Germline V gives CDR1 MNHEY, CDR2 SVGAGI. J was trimmed by 6 bases and V by 6 bases; bases with no gene match: 10. CDR3 length: 15 residues. For the CDR3, the DNA is TGTGCCAGCAGCCGAAGCGGGGTAGTATCCGGGGAGCTGTTTTTT. Translating gives CASSRSGVVSGELFF.

The chain combines TRBV2 with TRBJ2-5, with a possible D match to TRBD1 (6 bases). V was trimmed by 7 bases and J by 5 bases, leaving 20 bases between them. Germline V CDR1 and CDR2: SNHLY, FYNNEI. The CDR3 consists of 15 residues. The CDR3 loop reads CASKFLGHLLETQYF. As DNA, the CDR3 is TGTGCCAGCAAATTTCTGGGACACCTCCTCGAGACCCAGTACTTC.

This clone was picked up one time. This rearrangement joins TRBV30 to TRBJ2-1; 8 bases map to TRBD1. The junction had 5 bases not matched to a gene; V was cut back by 4 bases and J by 12 bases. The CDR3 spans 11 residues. The germline V gene encodes CDR1 GTSNPN and CDR2 SVGIG (reference sequence). The CDR3 sequence: CAWKPGGTQFF. The CDR3 region has the DNA TGTGCCTGGAAGCCAGGGGGCACGCAGTTCTTC. The full variable domain, with the rest looked up from reference TRBV30 and TRBJ2-1, is SQTIHQWPATLVQPVGSPLSLECTVEGTSNPNLYWYRQAAGRGLQLLFYSVGIGQISSEVPQNLSASRPQDRQFILSSKKLLLSDSGFYLCAWKPGGTQFFGPGTRLTVL.

The chain links TRBV6-1 to TRBJ1-1, with 7 bases aligning to TRBD1. CDR3 length: 14 amino acids. The ends lost 5 bases at V and 3 bases at J; junction bases unmatched: 6. The germline V gene encodes CDR1 MNHNS and CDR2 SASEGT. CDR3: CASSNTQGHTEAFF. As DNA, the CDR3 is TGTGCCAGCAGTAATACACAGGGGCACACTGAAGCTTTCTTT.

The V call is TRBV30, the J call TRBJ2-6, with D possibly TRBD1 on 6 matching bases. This CDR3 is built from 17 residues. Germline CDR1 reads GTSNPN; CDR2 reads SVGIG (reference sequence). V gave up 2 bases and J gave up 0 bases, with 14 bases separating them. CDR3 sequence (DNA): TGTGCCTGGAGTCGGACAGTCCCTGGCTCTGGGGCCAACGTCCTGACTTTC. As protein: CAWSRTVPGSGANVLTF.

The J gene is TRBJ1-2, the V gene TRBV10-3; a possible D gene is TRBD1 (5 bases). V was cut by 2 bases and J by 1 base, with 8 bases left in between. The CDR3 loop spans 14 amino acids. The germline CDR1 and CDR2 sequences are ENHRY and SYGVKD. CDR3 DNA sequence: TGTGCCATCAGTGAGGGACAAATTAACTATGGCTACACCTTC. Residues: CAISEGQINYGYTF.

This clone was observed many times. DNA for the CDR3: TGTGCCAGCATCGATCCGTCGAGCTCTGGAAACACCATATATTTT. Residues: CASIDPSSSGNTIYF. The chain is built from TRBV2 and TRBJ1-3; no clear D gene. V was cut by 7 bases and J by 0 bases, with 13 bases left in between. CDR3 length: 15 residues. The germline V gene encodes CDR1 SNHLY and CDR2 FYNNEI.

The CDR3 protein is CASSSRVGGYNEQFF. The DNA of the CDR3 is TGTGCCAGCAGTTCCAGGGTGGGGGGTTACAATGAGCAGTTCTTC. The chain joins TRBV28 to TRBJ2-1, with D tentatively TRBD2 (6 bases). The CDR3 spans 15 residues. V gave up 4 bases and J gave up 4 bases, with 14 bases separating them. The V gene's germline CDR1 is MDHEN and CDR2 SYDVKM. The full variable domain, with the rest looked up from reference TRBV28 and TRBJ2-1, is DVKVTQSSRYLVKRTGEKVFLECVQDMDHENMFWYRQDPGLGLRLIYFSYDVKMKEKGDIPEGYSVSREKKERFSLILESASTNQTSMYLCASSSRVGGYNEQFFGPGTRLTVL.

V usage is TRBV6-5 and J usage is TRBJ1-2, with D possibly TRBD1 on 6 matching bases. Germline CDR1 reads MNHEY; CDR2 reads SVGAGI. The V and J ends lost 4 bases and 4 bases respectively, with 16 bases between them. The CDR3 is made up of 15 amino acids. The CDR3 region is CASSSLTGLGYGYTF. Here the CDR3 DNA reads TGTGCCAGCAGTTCCCTCACAGGGCTAGGCTATGGCTACACCTTC.

This chain joins TRBV6-1 and TRBJ2-7, with a possible D match to TRBD1 (6 bases). CDR3 length: 13 residues. CDR1 and CDR2 from the germline V gene are MNHNS and SASEGT. Between the trimmed V and J ends, which lost 4 bases and 0 bases, there was a span of 7 bases. CDR3 bases: TGTGCCAGCAGTGTACAGGGCTCCTACGAGCAGTACTTC. It codes for CASSVQGSYEQYF.

This clone has only one observation. The chain is built from TRBV2 and TRBJ2-1; a possible D gene is TRBD2 (6 bases). Germline V gene sequence: CDR1 SNHLY, CDR2 FYNNEI. The CDR3 contains 15 residues. V was cut by 3 bases and J by 4 bases, with 13 bases left in between. CDR3 sequence: CASSEDYSPYNEQFF. For the CDR3, the DNA is TGTGCCAGCAGTGAGGACTACTCCCCGTACAATGAGCAGTTCTTC.

The V call is TRBV2, the J call TRBJ1-4; D is uncertain. The CDR3 is 13 amino acids. With 4 bases removed from V and 6 bases from J, the gap between germline ends came to 9 bases. Per the germline V gene, CDR1 is SNHLY and CDR2 is FYNNEI. CDR3 nucleotides: TGTGCCAGCAGTGCGTTTGAGTATGAAAAACTGTTTTTT. Protein sequence: CASSAFEYEKLFF.

This clone was observed at least ten times. The J gene is TRBJ1-1, the V gene TRBV19; TRBD1 might be the D (5 bases). Germline V gene sequence: CDR1 LNHDA, CDR2 SQIVND (reference sequence). This CDR3 comprises 14 residues. Trimming cost V 8 bases and J 1 base, with 14 bases left between them. CDR3 sequence reads: CASSGTLRNTEAFF. The CDR3 DNA sequence: TGTGCCAGTTCTGGGACTCTTAGGAACACTGAAGCTTTCTTT.